These T cell receptor beta chains were read from a single sample in a study of cytomegalovirus exposure and HLA in healthy donors. Libraries were prepared by immunoSEQ multiplex PCR; TCRdb keeps only in-frame clonotypes and omits some of them. The sample carries over 100,000 clones, approximately 80% recorded once. The sample consisted of PBMCs. These receptors were taken from a woman between 18 and 30 years old in good health and CMV-seropositive. CDR3s leave out the opening cysteine and the closing phenylalanine or tryptophan. Fields, in order: CDR3 protein, J gene, V gene.

CDR3 protein: AGPFGGVPTGANVLT
J gene: TRBJ2-6
V gene: TRBV5-1

CDR3 protein: ASAGEGTQY
J gene: TRBJ2-3
V gene: TRBV7-3

CDR3 protein: ASSLSVEAF
J gene: TRBJ1-1
V gene: TRBV28

CDR3 protein: ASSLARGKREQY
J gene: TRBJ2-7
V gene: TRBV7-4

CDR3 protein: ASSEVDIGTGNTIY
J gene: TRBJ1-3
V gene: TRBV6-1

CDR3 protein: ASSHLAGGSYEQY
J gene: TRBJ2-7
V gene: TRBV7-2

CDR3 protein: ASSVAGRDNSPLH
J gene: TRBJ1-6
V gene: TRBV9

CDR3 protein: ASRRDSHTGELF
J gene: TRBJ2-2
V gene: TRBV7-3

CDR3 protein: ASSSRGYQPQH
J gene: TRBJ1-5
V gene: TRBV7-2

CDR3 protein: ASSDGGGSYNEQF
J gene: TRBJ2-1
V gene: TRBV6-4

CDR3 protein: ASSYPGTGKETQY
J gene: TRBJ2-5
V gene: TRBV4-2

CDR3 protein: ASSHGQGVTGELF
J gene: TRBJ2-2
V gene: TRBV5-1

CDR3 protein: ASSDQGTAYEQY
J gene: TRBJ2-7
V gene: TRBV2

CDR3 protein: ASSSSGLADRTEQF
J gene: TRBJ2-1
V gene: TRBV7-9

CDR3 protein: ASSLVYAEAF
J gene: TRBJ1-1
V gene: TRBV11-2

CDR3 protein: ASSVGTFGYEQY
J gene: TRBJ2-7
V gene: TRBV9

CDR3 protein: ASSLLAGVHTDTQY
J gene: TRBJ2-3
V gene: TRBV14

CDR3 protein: ASSPQGARTNEKLF
J gene: TRBJ1-4
V gene: TRBV9

CDR3 protein: ASSSSRLAVLYNEQF
J gene: TRBJ2-1
V gene: TRBV13

CDR3 protein: ASRKDRGAQGTEAF
J gene: TRBJ1-1
V gene: TRBV7-9

CDR3 protein: ASSWAGGGNQPQH
J gene: TRBJ1-5
V gene: TRBV6-5

CDR3 protein: ASRSGSLLAGIYNEQF
J gene: TRBJ2-1
V gene: TRBV5-1

CDR3 protein: ASSLSRVMGNQPQH
J gene: TRBJ1-5
V gene: TRBV28

CDR3 protein: ASSWDRGGT
J gene: TRBJ1-2
V gene: TRBV28

CDR3 protein: ASSAGLAATLAKNIQY
J gene: TRBJ2-4
V gene: TRBV5-1

CDR3 protein: ASSSGTGSYEQY
J gene: TRBJ2-7
V gene: TRBV5-8

CDR3 protein: ASSYSRREGPGGYT
J gene: TRBJ1-2
V gene: TRBV6-5

CDR3 protein: ASSFRGGQGTNEQY
J gene: TRBJ2-7
V gene: TRBV7-7

CDR3 protein: ASSIGREGGDTQY
J gene: TRBJ2-3
V gene: TRBV19

CDR3 protein: ASSSSTGGSGETQY
J gene: TRBJ2-5
V gene: TRBV27

CDR3 protein: ASSPRTRGTYNSPLH
J gene: TRBJ1-6
V gene: TRBV28

CDR3 protein: ASSLVGRLSSYEQY
J gene: TRBJ2-7
V gene: TRBV11-2

CDR3 protein: ASAGRTEAF
J gene: TRBJ1-1
V gene: TRBV30

CDR3 protein: ASSQGVGFRNTEAF
J gene: TRBJ1-1
V gene: TRBV4-3

CDR3 protein: ASSQPDRGETQY
J gene: TRBJ2-5
V gene: TRBV4-1

CDR3 protein: ASSEPPQGADTQY
J gene: TRBJ2-3
V gene: TRBV6-1

CDR3 protein: ASRIAASTDTQY
J gene: TRBJ2-3
V gene: TRBV6-6

CDR3 protein: ASASIREVYEQY
J gene: .
V gene: TRBV6-1

CDR3 protein: ASSFRQGVTQF
J gene: TRBJ2-1
V gene: TRBV7-3

CDR3 protein: ATSDRGASYEQY
J gene: TRBJ2-7
V gene: TRBV15

CDR3 protein: ASSHLGTSGDSYNEQF
J gene: TRBJ2-1
V gene: TRBV9

CDR3 protein: ATDRAEAF
J gene: TRBJ1-1
V gene: TRBV7-9

CDR3 protein: ASSRLGTTNTGELF
J gene: TRBJ2-2
V gene: TRBV13

CDR3 protein: ASSYTGTSNEQY
J gene: TRBJ2-7
V gene: TRBV6-5

CDR3 protein: ASSTKTRQGPEQY
J gene: TRBJ2-7
V gene: TRBV6-6

CDR3 protein: ASSQEADRAFYEQY
J gene: TRBJ2-7
V gene: TRBV14

CDR3 protein: ASSHTRSNQPQH
J gene: TRBJ1-5
V gene: TRBV4-1

CDR3 protein: ASSLAVSGTSGGEQY
J gene: TRBJ2-7
V gene: TRBV5-1

CDR3 protein: ASTGQGANEKLF
J gene: TRBJ1-4
V gene: TRBV7-9

CDR3 protein: ASSTIVVPSTDTQY
J gene: TRBJ2-3
V gene: TRBV7-3

CDR3 protein: AWDGIVTLGANYGYT
J gene: TRBJ1-2
V gene: TRBV30

CDR3 protein: ASSLTGFPGIY
J gene: TRBJ1-3
V gene: TRBV4-1

CDR3 protein: ASSKTGGAGQPQH
J gene: TRBJ1-5
V gene: TRBV11-2

CDR3 protein: ASSPQGSKNIQY
J gene: TRBJ2-4
V gene: TRBV5-1